This is a list of T cell receptor beta chains from one sample in a study of blood T cell repertoires in COVID-19. Sequenced by immunoSEQ multiplex PCR; TCRdb stores in-frame clones only, minus some. The table shows fewer than 200,000 clones, with approximately 84% occurring only once. Material: peripheral blood. The receptors stem from a man in his forties who had recovered from COVID-19. The CDR3 runs from the conserved cysteine through the conserved F or W. The order of the fields is CDR3 protein, CDR3 DNA, D gene, CDR3 length, clone size, V gene, J gene. The D gene is left open where the match is weak. Size tells how often a clone was seen (once, few, many) or the class of an expanded clone, and some rows leave it out.

CASATIGRQDEQYF	TGCGCCAGCGCCACAATCGGGAGGCAGGACGAGCAGTACTTC	TRBD2	14	once	TRBV5-1	TRBJ2-7
CASSIRGWVADTQYF	TGTGCCAGTAGTATCCGGGGTTGGGTCGCAGATACGCAGTATTTT	NA	15	NA	TRBV19	TRBJ2-3
CASSLSTNPETDTQYF	TGTGCCAGCAGCTTATCCACCAACCCGGAGACAGATACGCAGTATTTT	NA	16	NA	TRBV7-8	TRBJ2-3
CASSPHRAGAYNEQFF	TGTGCCAGCAGCCCACACAGAGCGGGAGCCTACAATGAGCAGTTCTTC	TRBD2	16	NA	TRBV9	TRBJ2-1
CASNNQGSSSYEQYF	TGTGCCAGCAACAACCAGGGCAGTTCATCCTACGAGCAGTACTTC	NA	15	NA	TRBV9	TRBJ2-7
CASSPGLAGGNEQFF	TGTGCCAGCAGCCCGGGACTAGCGGGAGGTAATGAGCAGTTCTTC	TRBD2	15	NA	TRBV7-9	TRBJ2-1
CASSVMGQGVGQPQHF	TGTGCCAGCAGCGTCATGGGACAGGGGGTGGGTCAGCCCCAGCATTTT	TRBD1	16	NA	TRBV7-8	TRBJ1-5
CASSYASSYNEQFF	TGTGCCAGCAGTTATGCTAGCTCCTACAATGAGCAGTTCTTC	NA	14	NA	TRBV6-5	TRBJ2-1
CASSHGQFYEQYF	TGTGCCAGCAGCCACGGACAGTTCTACGAGCAGTACTTC	NA	13	once	TRBV6-2/TRBV6-3	TRBJ2-7
CAWSIRTFPYGYTF	TGTGCCTGGAGTATAAGGACTTTTCCGTATGGCTACACCTTC	NA	14	NA	TRBV30	TRBJ1-2
CASSVARGNQPQHF	TGTGCCAGCAGCGTAGCCAGGGGCAATCAGCCCCAGCATTTT	NA	14	NA	TRBV9	TRBJ1-5
CASSTTDRGNNEQFF	TGTGCCAGCAGCACTACCGACAGGGGGAACAATGAGCAGTTCTTC	TRBD1	15	few	TRBV5-4	TRBJ2-1
CASSLDGDEQFF	TGTGCCAGCAGCTTAGACGGGGATGAGCAGTTCTTC	NA	12	NA	TRBV5-4	TRBJ2-1
CASSVALTGGSTDTQYF	TGTGCCAGCAGCGTAGCTCTCACAGGGGGCTCGACAGATACGCAGTATTTT	TRBD1	17	once	TRBV9	TRBJ2-3
CASSMSQLYGYTF	TGTGCCAGTAGTATGTCACAGCTCTATGGCTACACCTTC	NA	13	NA	TRBV19	TRBJ1-2
CASSRTGGAVTDTQYF	TGTGCCAGCAGCCGGACAGGGGGCGCCGTTACAGATACGCAGTATTTT	TRBD1	16	few	TRBV7-9	TRBJ2-3
CAISEGQGKQPQHF	TGTGCCATCAGTGAGGGACAGGGGAAACAGCCCCAGCATTTT	TRBD1	14	NA	TRBV10-3	TRBJ1-5
CASSDLGGGANEQFF	TGTGCCAGCAGTGATTTGGGCGGGGGGGCGAATGAGCAGTTCTTC	TRBD2	15	NA	TRBV6-1	TRBJ2-1
CASSFGLAGVYEQYF	TGTGCCAGCAGTTTCGGACTAGCGGGGGTCTACGAGCAGTACTTC	TRBD2	15	once	TRBV2	TRBJ2-7
CASSLNIQPQHF	TGTGCCAGCAGTTTAAATATTCAGCCCCAGCATTTT	NA	12	once	TRBV12-3/TRBV12-4	TRBJ1-5
CASSGDGGPYEQYF	TGTGCCAGCAGTGGGGACGGGGGGCCCTACGAGCAGTACTTC	NA	14	NA	TRBV6-6	TRBJ2-7
CASSLGGLAVSSYNEQFF	TGTGCCAGCAGCTTAGGGGGCTTAGCGGTGAGCTCCTACAATGAGCAGTTCTTC	NA	18	NA	TRBV7-8	TRBJ2-1
CATTREGLREQYF	TGTGCCACCACGCGGGAGGGCCTTAGGGAGCAGTACTTC	TRBD2	13	once	TRBV6-6	TRBJ2-7
CATTPGGTSGRVEQYF	TGTGCCACCACGCCTGGGGGAACTAGCGGGAGGGTCGAGCAGTACTTC	TRBD2	16	NA	TRBV28	TRBJ2-7
CASSQEAGVTTEAFF	TGCGCCAGCAGCCAAGAAGCAGGGGTGACCACTGAAGCTTTCTTT	NA	15	NA	TRBV4-3	TRBJ1-1
CASSQEVEGNTGELFF	TGTGCCAGCAGCCAAGAAGTGGAGGGTAACACCGGGGAGCTGTTTTTT	NA	16	NA	TRBV4-2	TRBJ2-2
CASVDVQGKGYTF	TGTGCCAGCGTGGATGTCCAGGGGAAAGGCTACACCTTC	NA	13	once	TRBV25-1	TRBJ1-2
CASTRGITGQPQHF	TGTGCCAGCACCCGGGGTATAACAGGGCAGCCCCAGCATTTT	NA	14	NA	TRBV5-8	TRBJ1-5
CASSEDGTEITGELFF	TGTGCCAGCAGTGAAGATGGGACAGAAATCACCGGGGAGCTGTTTTTT	TRBD1	16	once	TRBV2	TRBJ2-2
CAWSKTTGYEQYF	TGTGCCTGGTCTAAGACTACGGGGTACGAGCAGTACTTC	NA	13	NA	TRBV30	TRBJ2-7
CASSKTPRGGSRETQYF	TGTGCCAGCAGCAAGACACCCCGCGGGGGGAGTCGAGAGACCCAGTACTTC	TRBD2	17	once	TRBV7-6	TRBJ2-5
CASSAYRDQDEKLFF	TGTGCCAGCAGCGCCTACAGGGATCAGGATGAAAAACTGTTTTTT	NA	15	NA	TRBV7-9	TRBJ1-4
CASSPSAAGSTDTQYF	TGTGCCAGCTCACCCTCAGCAGCGGGGAGCACAGATACGCAGTATTTT	TRBD2	16	NA	TRBV18	TRBJ2-3
CATLGGSYEQYF	TGTGCCACCTTGGGGGGTTCCTACGAGCAGTACTTC	NA	12	NA	TRBV19	TRBJ2-7
CASGARQGSWDEQYF	TGTGCCAGCGGAGCCCGACAGGGATCATGGGACGAGCAGTACTTC	NA	15	NA	TRBV21-1	TRBJ2-7
CASSSGLSYEQYF	TGTGCCAGCAGCTCGGGACTTTCCTACGAGCAGTACTTC	NA	13	NA	TRBV5-8	TRBJ2-7
CAWTSGGNQPQHF	TGTGCCTGGACTTCGGGGGGCAATCAGCCCCAGCATTTT	NA	13	NA	TRBV30	TRBJ1-5
CASTIEHEQFF	TGTGCCAGCACCATCGAGCATGAGCAGTTCTTC	NA	11	NA	TRBV28	TRBJ2-1
CASSVGGGTEYEQYF	TGTGCCAGCAGCGTAGGAGGTGGGACAGAATACGAGCAGTACTTC	TRBD1	15	NA	TRBV9	TRBJ2-7
CASNLAGGAYEQYF	TGTGCCAGCAACTTAGCGGGGGGAGCCTACGAGCAGTACTTC	TRBD2	14	NA	TRBV4-2	TRBJ2-7
CASSFIQGNTGELFF	TGTGCCAGCAGCTTTATACAGGGTAACACCGGGGAGCTGTTTTTT	NA	15	NA	TRBV11-1	TRBJ2-2
CASSLVSWQGVKGTNEKLFF	TGCGCCAGCAGCTTGGTATCATGGCAGGGTGTGAAAGGAACTAATGAAAAACTGTTTTTT	NA	20	NA	TRBV5-1	TRBJ1-4
CAWSALGGNQGQYF	TGTGCCTGGAGCGCCCTGGGGGGGAATCAGGGGCAGTACTTC	TRBD2	14	NA	TRBV30	TRBJ2-7
CASSERGDGRSNRVTEAFF	TGTGCCAGCAGTGAGCGGGGGGATGGGCGGTCGAACCGGGTCACTGAAGCTTTCTTT	NA	19	NA	TRBV6-1	TRBJ1-1
CASTRGGFMNTEAFF	TGTGCCAGTACCCGAGGGGGATTCATGAACACTGAAGCTTTCTTT	NA	15	NA	TRBV19	TRBJ1-1
CASSLGAGTDRPEQYF	TGTGCCAGCAGCTTAGGGGCCGGGACAGATAGACCCGAGCAGTACTTC	TRBD1	16	NA	TRBV11-3	TRBJ2-7
CASSAGTGFYEQYF	TGTGCCAGCAGTGCCGGGACAGGGTTTTACGAGCAGTACTTC	TRBD1	14	NA	TRBV9	TRBJ2-7
CASSLGQGFGNTIYF	TGTGCCAGCAGCTTAGGACAGGGCTTCGGAAACACCATATATTTT	TRBD1	15	NA	TRBV7-3	TRBJ1-3
CASSQWTSGGWYF	TGTGCCAGCAGTCAATGGACTAGCGGGGGCTGGTATTTT	TRBD2	13	once	TRBV5-6	TRBJ2-3
CASSQQGFGYEQYF	TGTGCCAGCAGTCAACAGGGATTTGGATACGAGCAGTACTTC	NA	14	NA	TRBV6-2/TRBV6-3	TRBJ2-7
CASSSTGGSGNTIYF	TGTGCCAGCAGCTCGACAGGGGGCTCTGGAAACACCATATATTTT	TRBD1	15	many	TRBV7-9	TRBJ1-3
CASSRRPGQSSYNEQFF	TGTGCCAGCAGCCGGCGACCTGGACAAAGCTCCTACAATGAGCAGTTCTTC	NA	17	NA	TRBV14	TRBJ2-1
CSVINPAGVDNHEQYF	TGCAGCGTTATAAACCCAGCGGGAGTAGATAACCACGAGCAGTACTTC	TRBD2	16	NA	TRBV29-1	TRBJ2-7
CASSRTPSGGTNEQFF	TGTGCCAGCAGCCGCACCCCTAGCGGGGGCACCAATGAGCAGTTCTTC	TRBD2	16	NA	TRBV7-3	TRBJ2-1
CASSRTRETQYF	TGTGCCAGCAGCCGAACCAGGGAGACCCAGTACTTC	NA	12	once	TRBV7-8	TRBJ2-5
CASSQSLMNTEAFF	TGCGCCAGCAGCCAATCACTTATGAACACTGAAGCTTTCTTT	NA	14	NA	TRBV4-3	TRBJ1-1
CASSRQGTYEQYF	TGTGCCAGCAGCCGACAGGGCACCTACGAGCAGTACTTC	TRBD1	13	few	TRBV11-2	TRBJ2-7